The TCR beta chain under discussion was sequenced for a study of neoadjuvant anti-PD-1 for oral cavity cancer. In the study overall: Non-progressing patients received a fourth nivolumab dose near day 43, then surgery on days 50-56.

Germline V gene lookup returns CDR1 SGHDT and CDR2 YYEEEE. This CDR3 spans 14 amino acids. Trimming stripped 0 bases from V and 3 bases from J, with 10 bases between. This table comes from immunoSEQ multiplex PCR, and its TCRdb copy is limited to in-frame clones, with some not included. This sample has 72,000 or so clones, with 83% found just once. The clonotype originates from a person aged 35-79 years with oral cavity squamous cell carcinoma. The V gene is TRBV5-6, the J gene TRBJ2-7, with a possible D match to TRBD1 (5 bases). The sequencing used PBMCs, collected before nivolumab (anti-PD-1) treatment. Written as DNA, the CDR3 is TGTGCCAGCAGCTTGGGGGGCGGCTACTACGAGCAGTACTTC. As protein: CASSLGGGYYEQYF.